Included here is one TCR beta chain sequence, with context. V dropped 6 bases and J dropped 3; count of bases not matched to a gene: 1. The CDR3 has 13 amino acids. CDR1 MRHNA and CDR2 SNTAGT come from the germline V gene. The data were obtained in a study of blood T cell repertoires in COVID-19. Study context: T cells, B-cell-depleted T cells, or PBMCs supplied cDNA or gDNA.

Sequencing was performed with immunoSEQ multiplex PCR; in TCRdb, only in-frame clones are kept and a portion is missing. The sample records 200,000 to 300,000 clones, over 75% being singletons. The clonotype comes from a human donor in a cohort sampled during active COVID-19. The sequenced sample was peripheral blood. The chain is built from TRBV6-4 and TRBJ1-4, with 7 bases that match TRBD1. The CDR3 sequence: CASRGTANEKLFF. The CDR3, as DNA: TGTGCCAGCAGGGGGACAGCTAATGAAAAACTGTTTTTT.